Listed below are T cell receptor beta chains from one sample, sequenced in a study of tumor-infiltrating lymphocytes in primary liver carcinoma. TCRdb itself ran the multiplex PCR reads through MiXCR, one entry per CDR3 protein. Here the sample spans about 120,000 distinct CDR3 sequences, 55% to 70% being singletons. The source material was tumor-adjacent normal liver tissue. These TCRs come from a woman aged 60-75 years with primary liver carcinoma and hepatitis B virus infection. CDR3s include the opening cysteine and the closing phenylalanine or tryptophan. D genes are given only for firm matches. Part of the rows lack a size; the others show once, few, many or a class for expanded clones.

V gene	D gene	CDR3 length	J gene	clone size	CDR3 protein	CDR3 DNA
TRBV12-5	TRBD1	13	TRBJ2-7	.	CVGAVDRGYEQYF	TGTGTTGGTGCCGTCGACAGGGGGTACGAGCAGTACTTC
TRBV28	.	16	TRBJ2-7	many	CASSLILQNPSYEQYF	TGTGCCAGCAGTTTAATTCTCCAGAATCCCTCCTACGAGCAGTACTTC
TRBV4-2	.	16	TRBJ2-7	.	CASSQVPGLNSYKQYF	TGTGCCAGCAGCCAAGTCCCAGGACTCAACTCCTACAAGCAGTACTTC
TRBV29-1	TRBD1	15	TRBJ2-5	once	CSAGSGGQGLETQYF	TGCAGCGCTGGTTCTGGGGGACAGGGTCTAGAGACCCAGTATTTC
TRBV11-1	TRBD2	15	TRBJ2-3	.	CASSFPGGRADTHYF	TGTGCCAGTAGCTTCCCGGGAGGGCGGGCAGATACGCACTATTTT
TRBV6-2/TRBV6-3	.	11	TRBJ2-7	many	CASSPLYEQYF	TGTGCCAGCAGTCCTCTTTACGAGCAGTACTTC
TRBV14	.	16	TRBJ2-7	.	CASSQDLAGPPYEEYF	TGTGCCAGCAGCCAAGATTTAGCTGGACCGCCGTACGAGGAGTACTTC
TRBV11-2	.	13	TRBJ2-5	medium-sized	CASSLGTRETQYF	TGTGCCAGCAGCCTCGGGACGCGGGAGACCCAGTACTTC
TRBV30	.	13	TRBJ2-7	.	CAWSRGSCYEQYF	TGTGCCTGGAGTCGCGGGTCCTGCTACGAGCAATACTTC
TRBV6-5	.	12	TRBJ1-1	.	CTSSARHTEAFF	TGTACCAGCAGTGCCCGGCACACTGAAGCCTTCTTT
TRBV5-6	.	13	TRBJ2-1	once	CAGRPAQYNEQFF	TGTGCCGGCAGACCAGCACAGTACAATGAGCAGTTCTTC
TRBV5-6	TRBD2	19	TRBJ2-2	many	CASSYQRLAGGANTGELFF	TGTGCCAGCAGCTATCAGCGACTAGCGGGAGGTGCGAACACCGGGGAGCTGTTTTTT
TRBV29-1	TRBD1	12	TRBJ2-7	.	CIVRTGRYEQCF	TGCATCGTGCGGACAGGGAGATACGAGCAGTGCTTC
TRBV6-5	.	14	TRBJ2-3	few	CARRGGGRTDTQYF	TGTGCCAGACGGGGAGGGGGGCGCACAGATACGCAGTATTTT
TRBV29-1	.	13	TRBJ1-5	many	CSVEYDSNQPQHF	TGCAGCGTTGAATATGATAGCAATCAGCCCCAGCATTTT
TRBV29-1	TRBD2	15	TRBJ2-5	many	CSVAQRTGGGETQYF	TGCAGCGTTGCGCAACGAACGGGAGGTGGAGAGACCCAGTACTTC
TRBV6-1	.	14	TRBJ1-5	.	CATSKELGSQPQHF	TGTGCCACTTCGAAAGAGCTCGGCAGTCAGCCCCAGCATTTT
TRBV12-3/TRBV12-4	.	13	TRBJ1-1	.	CVSSLTVNTEAFF	TGTGTCAGCAGTTTAACGGTGAACACTGAAGCATTCTTT
TRBV11-2	TRBD2	16	TRBJ2-3	.	CASSVGLAGIVDTQYF	TGTGCCAGTAGCGTGGGACTAGCAGGTATTGTTGATACGCAGTATTTT
TRBV6-1	.	14	TRBJ1-5	.	CASSGALAGQPQHF	TGCGCCAGTTCTGGGGCCTTGGCGGGTCAGCCCCAGCATTTT
TRBV21-1	.	14	TRBJ1-1	.	CASSLDRPHTEPFF	TGTGCCAGCAGCCTTGACAGGCCCCACACTGAACCTTTCTTT
TRBV4-1	.	16	TRBJ1-1	.	CADSQDRGSGGTEAFF	TGCGCCGACAGCCAAGATAGGGGCAGTGGGGGCACTGAAGCTTTCTTT
TRBV11-2	TRBD2	15	TRBJ2-3	.	CASSPGLADPETQYF	TGTGCCAGCAGCCCTGGACTAGCGGACCCAGAAACACAGTATTTT
TRBV12-5	TRBD1	14	TRBJ1-1	.	CASGSRTGDTEALF	TGTGCTAGCGGCTCCCGGACAGGAGACACTGAGGCTCTCTTT
TRBV5-1	TRBD1	15	TRBJ2-3	.	CASRTGYTSTDTQYF	TGCGCCAGCAGGACAGGGTATACTAGCACAGATACGCAGTATTTT